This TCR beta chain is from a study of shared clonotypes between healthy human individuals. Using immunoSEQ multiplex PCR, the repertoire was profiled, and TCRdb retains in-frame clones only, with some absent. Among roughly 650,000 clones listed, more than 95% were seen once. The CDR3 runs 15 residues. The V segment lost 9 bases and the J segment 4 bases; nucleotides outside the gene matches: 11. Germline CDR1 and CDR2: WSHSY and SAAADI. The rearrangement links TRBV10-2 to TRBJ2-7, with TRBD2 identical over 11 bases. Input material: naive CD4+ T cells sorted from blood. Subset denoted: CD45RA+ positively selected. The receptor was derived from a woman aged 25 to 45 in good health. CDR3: CASLYEVAGGYEQYF. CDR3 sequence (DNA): TGCGCCAGTCTCTATGAAGTAGCGGGAGGGTACGAGCAGTACTTC.